Included here is one T cell receptor (beta chain) sequence, with context. These data are taken from a study of blood T cells in healthy people across ages. Trimming cost V 3 bases and J 3 bases; bases outside gene matches: 10. The CDR3 extends over 17 amino acids. Germline assignment: CDR1 SGHDT and CDR2 YYEEEE. Next came a second PCR, run for 7 to 11 cycles, which used a sample-barcoded 5' primer along with a J-beta primer mix. Each TCR beta cDNA got a 12-nucleotide random molecular identifier. TCRdb re-called the 5' RACE reads through MiXCR, storing one row per CDR3 protein. Of roughly 2 million distinct CDR3 sequences in the sample, around half were seen once.

This chain links TRBV5-6 with TRBJ1-5; 9 positions agree with TRBD1. The clonotype originates from a woman aged 40 to 49 in good health. The source material was blood. This CDR3 reads CASSSLGQGRPNQPQHF. The DNA for the CDR3 is TGTGCCAGCAGCTCGCTGGGACAGGGTAGACCCAATCAGCCCCAGCATTTT.